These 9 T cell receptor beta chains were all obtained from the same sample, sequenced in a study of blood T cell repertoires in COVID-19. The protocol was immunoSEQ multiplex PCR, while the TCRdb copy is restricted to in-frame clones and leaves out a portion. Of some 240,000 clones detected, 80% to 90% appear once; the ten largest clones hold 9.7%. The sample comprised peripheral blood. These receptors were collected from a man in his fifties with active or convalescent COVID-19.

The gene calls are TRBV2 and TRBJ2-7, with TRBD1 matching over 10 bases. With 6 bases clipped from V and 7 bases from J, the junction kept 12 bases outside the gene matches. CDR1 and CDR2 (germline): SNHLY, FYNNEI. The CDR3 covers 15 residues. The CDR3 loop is CASSFEAGTGEEQYF. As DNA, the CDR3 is TGTGCCAGCAGCTTCGAAGCCGGGACAGGGGAAGAGCAGTACTTC.

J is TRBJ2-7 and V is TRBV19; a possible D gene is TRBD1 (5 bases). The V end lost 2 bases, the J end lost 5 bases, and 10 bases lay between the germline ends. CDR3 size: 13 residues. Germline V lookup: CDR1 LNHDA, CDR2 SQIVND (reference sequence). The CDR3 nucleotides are TGTGCCAGTAGTATACAGGGCAGGAACGAGCAGTACTTC. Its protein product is CASSIQGRNEQYF.

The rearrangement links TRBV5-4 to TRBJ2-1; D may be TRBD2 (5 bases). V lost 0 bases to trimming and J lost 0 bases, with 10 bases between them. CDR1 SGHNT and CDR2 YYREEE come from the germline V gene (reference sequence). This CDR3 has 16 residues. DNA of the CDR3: TGTGCCAGCAGCTTGGGGACTTCTAGCTCCTACAATGAGCAGTTCTTC. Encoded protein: CASSLGTSSSYNEQFF.

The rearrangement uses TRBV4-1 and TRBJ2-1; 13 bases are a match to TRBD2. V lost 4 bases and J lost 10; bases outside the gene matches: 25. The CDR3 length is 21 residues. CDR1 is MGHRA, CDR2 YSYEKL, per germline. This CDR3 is CASSPREGTQGWTSGGEEQFF. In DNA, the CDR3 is TGCGCCAGCAGCCCCAGGGAGGGGACCCAAGGATGGACTAGCGGGGGAGAGGAGCAGTTCTTC.

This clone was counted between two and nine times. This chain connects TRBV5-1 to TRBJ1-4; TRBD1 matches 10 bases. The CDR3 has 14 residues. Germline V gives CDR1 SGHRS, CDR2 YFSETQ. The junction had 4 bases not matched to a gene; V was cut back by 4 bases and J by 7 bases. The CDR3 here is CASSPTGGSEKLFF. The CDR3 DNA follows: TGCGCCAGCAGCCCGACAGGGGGCAGTGAAAAACTGTTTTTT.

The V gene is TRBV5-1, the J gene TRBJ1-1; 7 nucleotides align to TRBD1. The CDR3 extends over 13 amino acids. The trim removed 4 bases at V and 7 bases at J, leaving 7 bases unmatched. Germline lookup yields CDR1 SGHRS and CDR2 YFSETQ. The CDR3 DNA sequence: TGCGCCAGCAGCAAAGACAGGGTAGGTGAAGCTTTCTTT. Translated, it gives CASSKDRVGEAFF.

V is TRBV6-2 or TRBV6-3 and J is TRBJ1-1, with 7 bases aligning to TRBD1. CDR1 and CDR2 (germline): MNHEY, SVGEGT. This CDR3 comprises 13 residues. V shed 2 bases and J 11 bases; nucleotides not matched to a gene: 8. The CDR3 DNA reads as TGTGCCAGCAGTTACCCCCTGACAGGGTCGGCTTTCTTT. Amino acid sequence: CASSYPLTGSAFF.

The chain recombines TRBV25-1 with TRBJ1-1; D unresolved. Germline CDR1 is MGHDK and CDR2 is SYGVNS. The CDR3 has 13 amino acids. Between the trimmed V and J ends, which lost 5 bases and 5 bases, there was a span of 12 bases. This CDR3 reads CASSSRTGTEAFF. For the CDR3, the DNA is TGTGCCAGCAGTTCTCGAACGGGGACTGAAGCTTTCTTT.

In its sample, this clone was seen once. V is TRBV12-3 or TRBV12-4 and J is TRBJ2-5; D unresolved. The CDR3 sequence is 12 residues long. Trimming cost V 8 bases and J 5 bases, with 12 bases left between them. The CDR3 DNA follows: TGTGCCAGCTCTAGAGTGGATGAGACCCAGTACTTC. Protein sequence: CASSRVDETQYF.